A single sample gave rise to the 19 T cell receptor beta chains below, sequenced in a study of tumor-infiltrating lymphocytes in oesophageal squamous cell carcinoma (dated by TCRdb to 2016 to 2018). The protocol used for the library was PCR. Sequenced on an Illumina HiSeq 2000. TCRdb reran the public reads through fastp at Q25 and MiXCR, keeping productive beta chains. Rows with a matching CDR3 protein are joined into one entry that keeps the most common DNA and genes. Present in this sample are some 9,900 distinct CDR3 sequences, about 53% of which were seen just once. Jointly, the top ten make up 39% of the sample. The specimen sequenced was esophageal tumor tissue. Receptors were obtained from a female donor with esophageal squamous cell carcinoma.

As concerns this clonotype: The CDR3 does not end in the conserved phenylalanine or tryptophan, so this is likely a read error. The limits of the CDR3 on the DNA are not certain, so only TCRdb's listed CDR3 is given. This chain joins TRBV7-2 and TRBJ2-6; TRBD2 is taken as the D call from the table, unchecked against the DNA. The CDR3 is 10 amino acids long, termini counted. Germline V gene data show CDR1 as SGHTA and CDR2 as FQGNSA. The chain's CDR3 is CASSLPRPKV.

The chain combines TRBV6-5 with TRBJ2-1; 7 positions agree with TRBD1. The J call is doubtful: the DNA matches TRBJ2-7 better. Germline lookup yields CDR1 MNHEY and CDR2 SVGAGI. The length of the CDR3 is 14 residues. CDR3 sequence: CASSLGQQSYEQYF. The CDR3, as DNA: TGTGCCAGCAGTTTGGGACAGCAAAGCTACGAGCAGTACTTC.

The chain joins TRBV10-3 to TRBJ2-2; D remains ambiguous. V lost 4 bases to trimming and J lost 4 bases, with 13 bases between them. From germline, CDR1 is ENHRY and CDR2 SYGVKD. The CDR3 has 15 residues. The CDR3 coding sequence is TGTGCCATCAGTGGGCAACCCGGACCCACCGGGGAGCTGTTTTTT. This codes for CAISGQPGPTGELFF.

The CDR3 nucleotides are TGTGCCAGCAGTACAGGGGGCACTGAAGCTTTCTTT. It specifies CASSTGGTEAFF. The chain combines TRBV12-3 or TRBV12-4 with TRBJ1-1; 8 nucleotides line up with TRBD1. V gave up 5 bases and J gave up 4 bases; unmatched junction bases: 0. The CDR3 covers 12 residues.

The rearrangement joins TRBV28 to TRBJ1-1; no reliable D call. V lost 6 bases to trimming and J lost 4 bases, with 9 bases between them. Germline assignment: CDR1 MDHEN and CDR2 SYDVKM. The CDR3 has 12 residues. As DNA, the CDR3 is TGTGCCAGCAGCGCTTTCGCCACTGAAGCTTTCTTT. This gives the protein CASSAFATEAFF.

At least ten counts were recorded for this clonotype. The CDR3 ends on some other residue instead of the conserved phenylalanine or tryptophan, so this is likely a read error. No DNA is shown, since the ends of the CDR3 on it are uncertain; the CDR3 is the one TCRdb lists. The chain uses TRBV5-1 and TRBJ2-1; no check of the table's D call, TRBD2, against the DNA was made. Germline V gene lookup returns CDR1 SGHRS and CDR2 YFSETQ. The CDR3 length is 8 residues, termini included. The CDR3 loop is CASSKLAG.

This clonotype was observed a handful of times. V is TRBV12-3 or TRBV12-4 and J is TRBJ2-5; D gene uncertain. The CDR3 is 12 residues long. Trimming shortened V by 6 bases and J by 4 bases, and 9 bases separated the two germline ends. CDR3 bases: TGTGCCAGCAGCGTCGACCGAGAGACCCAGTACTTC. It is translated as CASSVDRETQYF.

The chain has TRBV6-5 and TRBJ2-3; weak D call: TRBD2 (5 bases). CDR1 MNHEY and CDR2 SVGAGI come from the germline V gene. The germline V and J ends were trimmed by 5 bases and 0 bases, with 15 bases remaining between them. The CDR3 contains 16 residues. This CDR3 reads CASSLISGSSTDTQYF. DNA of the CDR3: TGTGCCAGCAGTCTCATAAGCGGCAGCAGCACAGATACGCAGTATTTT.

The sample holds one count of this clonotype. The CDR3 carries no conserved terminal phenylalanine or tryptophan, so it likely arises from a read error. The DNA is omitted, as the CDR3 cannot be located on it reliably, and the CDR3 follows TCRdb's listing. The rearrangement joins TRBV28 to TRBJ2-6; the DNA was not compared with TRBD2, the D call given in the table. The germline V gene encodes CDR1 MDHEN and CDR2 SYDVKM. Termini included, the CDR3 measures 17 amino acids. Here the CDR3 reads CASKISGGSRNEQFFGA.

The chain is built from TRBV11-2 and TRBJ2-7; D unresolved. Judging by the DNA end, TRBJ2-5 fits better; the J call may be wrong. The CDR3 extends over 16 amino acids. CDR1 and CDR2 (germline): SGHAT, FQNNGV. The CDR3 protein is CASSFSMSPAQETQYF. The DNA of the CDR3 is TGTGCCAGCAGCTTCTCCATGTCTCCGGCACAAGAGACCCAGTACTTC.

V gene TRBV19 combines with J gene TRBJ1-5; D remains ambiguous. Germline values: CDR1 LNHDA, CDR2 SQIVND (reference sequence). V was clipped by 7 bases and J by 0 bases, with 13 bases between them. This CDR3 spans 15 amino acids. The CDR3 nucleotides read TGTGCCAGTACCCAAATACGGGCTAGCAATCAGCCCCAGCATTTT. Protein product: CASTQIRASNQPQHF. The full variable domain, rest sourced from reference TRBV19 and TRBJ1-5, is DGGITQSPKYLFRKEGQNVTLSCEQNLNHDAMYWYRQDPGQGLRLIYYSQIVNDFQKGDIAEGYSVSREKKESFPLTVTSAQKNPTAFYLCASTQIRASNQPQHFGDGTRLSIL.

This clonotype was seen ten or more times. The junction does not match germline at one end; this may be a read error. The chain employs TRBV5-1 and TRBJ2-5, with 10 positions matching TRBD1. The CDR3 runs 14 residues. Germline CDR1 reads SGHRS; CDR2 reads YFSETQ. This CDR3 is CASSRDRGGSPLHF. The CDR3 coding sequence is TGCGCCAGCAGCCGGGACAGGGGAGGATCACCCCTCCACTTC.

The V gene is TRBV12-3 or TRBV12-4, the J gene TRBJ2-1; no definite D call. The end of the DNA fits TRBJ2-5 better, so the J call may be wrong. CDR3 size: 14 residues. The CDR3 region has the DNA TGTGCCAGCAGTTTAGTGGTAGCCTCCGAGACCCAGTACTTC. Encoded protein: CASSLVVASETQYF.

This chain uses TRBV7-2 with TRBJ2-5, with 9 bases fitting TRBD2. The J call may be mistaken, given a closer DNA end match to TRBJ2-7. The germline CDR1 and CDR2 sequences are SGHTA and FQGNSA. This CDR3 is 16 amino acids long. CDR3 coding DNA: TGTGCCAGCAGCTTAGCGGAGAGCGGGGGGCACTACGAGCAGTACTTC. The encoded protein is CASSLAESGGHYEQYF.

The sample holds a few counts of this clonotype. The chain is built from TRBV7-8 and TRBJ2-1; 7 bases align to TRBD2. Looked up from germline, CDR1 is SGHVS and CDR2 is FQNEAQ. The CDR3 loop spans 17 amino acids. V trimming: 3 bases; J trimming: 2 bases; junction bases outside the gene matches: 10. CDR3 in DNA: TGTGCCAGCAGCTTCGAGGGACTACTCGATACCTACAATGAGCAGTTCTTC. Protein: CASSFEGLLDTYNEQFF.

V usage is TRBV12-3 or TRBV12-4 and J usage is TRBJ2-5; D possibly corresponds to TRBD2 (5 bases). V was trimmed by 5 bases and J by 11 bases, leaving 30 bases between them. The CDR3 runs to 17 residues. The DNA of the CDR3 is TGTGCCAGCAGTCAACCCCAGGAAGGGAGCTCCTACAATGAGCAGTACTTC. Amino acids: CASSQPQEGSSYNEQYF.

This rearrangement joins TRBV27 to TRBJ1-1, with TRBD1 matching over 8 bases. Trimming cost V 2 bases and J 4 bases; bases outside gene matches: 6. The germline V gene encodes CDR1 MNHEY and CDR2 SMNVEV (reference sequence). There are 15 residues in the CDR3. CDR3 residues: CASSLRWQGATEAFF. The CDR3 nucleotides are TGTGCCAGCAGTTTAAGGTGGCAGGGGGCCACTGAAGCTTTCTTT.

The rearrangement joins TRBV7-9 to TRBJ2-3, with 7 bases aligning to TRBD1. The J call may be wrong; the DNA end is better matched by TRBJ1-5. CDR3 length: 15 amino acids. Looked up from germline, CDR1 is SEHNR and CDR2 is FQNEAQ (reference sequence). The CDR3 region is CASSLGAQGFQPQHF. DNA for the CDR3: TGTGCCAGCAGCTTAGGGGCACAGGGGTTTCAGCCCCAGCATTTT.

The J gene is TRBJ2-5, the V gene TRBV7-7; 8 bases are a match to TRBD2. Germline CDR1 is SSHAT and CDR2 is FNYEAQ (reference sequence). Trimming took 2 bases from V and 5 from J; bases not matched to a gene: 10. The CDR3 runs 16 residues. CDR3 residues: CASSLTSGLASETQYF. CDR3 nucleotide sequence: TGTGCCAGCAGCTTAACTTCCGGACTAGCTAGCGAGACCCAGTACTTC.